This T cell receptor (beta chain) was recovered during a study of beta chain features in type 1 diabetes. Study results and limitations: In all four CD4+ subsets, TCRB CDR3 length was significantly, moderately reduced in type 1 diabetes.

As to this clone: What it binds is not known.

Germline V gene lookup returns CDR1 MNHNY and CDR2 SVGAGI (reference sequence). The trim removed 2 bases at V and 5 bases at J, leaving 5 bases unmatched. CDR3 size: 14 residues. The sequenced template was cDNA made from the entire isolated RNA. TCRdb keeps only in-frame clones here, not all; method: immunoSEQ multiplex PCR. In the table there are roughly 50,000 clones, approximately 52% of which are singletons. Sequenced input: Tregs from blood. The rearrangement links TRBV6-6 to TRBJ1-1; 7 nucleotides agree with TRBD1. The source of this sequence is a woman between 40 and 55 years old with type 1 diabetes. As DNA, the CDR3 is TGTGCCAGCAGTTACAGGGGGCGTCGGACTGAAGCTTTCTTT. This codes for CASSYRGRRTEAFF.